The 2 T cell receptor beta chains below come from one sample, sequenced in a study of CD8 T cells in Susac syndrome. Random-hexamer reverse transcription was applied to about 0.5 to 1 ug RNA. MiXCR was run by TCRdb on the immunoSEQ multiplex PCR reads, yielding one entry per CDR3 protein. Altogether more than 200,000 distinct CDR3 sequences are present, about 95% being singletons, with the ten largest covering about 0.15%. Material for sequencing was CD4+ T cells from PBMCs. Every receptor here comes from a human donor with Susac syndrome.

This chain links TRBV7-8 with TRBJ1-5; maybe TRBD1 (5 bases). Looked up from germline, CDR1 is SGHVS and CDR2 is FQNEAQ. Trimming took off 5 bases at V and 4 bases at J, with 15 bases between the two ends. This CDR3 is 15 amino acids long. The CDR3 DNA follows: TGTGCCAGCAGCGCCGACGGGGCCCGGAATCAGCCCCAGCATTTT. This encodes CASSADGARNQPQHF. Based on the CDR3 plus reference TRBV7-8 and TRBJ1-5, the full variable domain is GAGVSQSPRYKVAKRGQDVALRCDPISGHVSLFWYQQALGQGPEFLTYFQNEAQLDKSGLPSDRFFAERPEGSVSTLKIQRTQQEDSAVYLCASSADGARNQPQHFGDGTRLSIL.

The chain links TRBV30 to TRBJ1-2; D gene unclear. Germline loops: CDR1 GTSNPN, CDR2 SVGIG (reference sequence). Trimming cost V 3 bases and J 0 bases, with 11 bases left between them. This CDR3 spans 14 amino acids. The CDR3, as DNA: TGTGCCTGGAGCGTCCGTTTAGCTAACTATGGCTACACCTTC. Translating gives CAWSVRLANYGYTF.